The 27 T cell receptor beta chains below all came from one sample that was sequenced in a study of blood T cell repertoires in COVID-19. Clones were sequenced by immunoSEQ multiplex PCR, and TCRdb holds only the in-frame ones, with some missing. The table lists under 250,000 clones, around 80% of them singletons, with around 9.5% in the top ten. Sample: peripheral blood. The receptors were sampled from a man aged 50 or older with active or convalescent COVID-19.

This clone was counted once. V usage is TRBV29-1 and J usage is TRBJ1-3, with D possibly matching TRBD1 (6 bases). V dropped 4 bases and J dropped 2 bases, with 9 bases sitting between them. Germline V gene lookup returns CDR1 SQVTM and CDR2 ANQGSEA. This CDR3 is built from 13 residues. The CDR3 DNA reads TGCAGCGTTGTTGACAGGACTGGAAACACCATATATTTT. It is translated as CSVVDRTGNTIYF.

The genes are TRBV6-5 and TRBJ1-2; 8 positions agree with TRBD1. Germline loops: CDR1 MNHEY, CDR2 SVGAGI. Trimming removed 6 bases from V and 4 bases from J; junction bases left unmatched: 4. This CDR3 has 13 amino acids. As DNA, the CDR3 is TGTGCCAGCAGCGGACAGGGAGGCTATGGCTACACCTTC. Translation gives CASSGQGGYGYTF.

J is TRBJ2-2 and V is TRBV27; 8 nucleotides agree with TRBD2. CDR1 and CDR2 from the germline V gene are MNHEY and SMNVEV (reference sequence). With 7 bases clipped from V and 6 bases from J, the junction kept 19 bases outside the gene matches. CDR3 length: 18 residues. In DNA form, the CDR3 reads TGTGCCAGCAAACCTCTCTCCAGGGAAGCGGGAGCGGCCGGGGAGCTGTTTTTT. It yields the protein CASKPLSREAGAAGELFF.

The chain links TRBV28 to TRBJ1-5; the D is unclear. There are 17 residues in the CDR3. Germline values: CDR1 MDHEN, CDR2 SYDVKM. Trimming removed 0 bases at V and 0 bases at J, with 12 bases between. The CDR3 sequence: CASSLWPVSSSNQPQHF. For the CDR3, the DNA is TGTGCCAGCAGTTTATGGCCGGTGAGTAGTAGCAATCAGCCCCAGCATTTT.

The rearrangement uses TRBV5-4 and TRBJ2-7; 7 positions agree with TRBD1. The CDR3 covers 14 residues. Per the germline V gene, CDR1 is SGHNT and CDR2 is YYREEE (reference sequence). J was trimmed by 7 bases and V by 0 bases; bases with no gene match: 7. The CDR3, as DNA: TGTGCCAGCAGCTTGGTTGGGACAGCGGAAGAGCAGTACTTC. It yields the protein CASSLVGTAEEQYF.

The chain combines TRBV9 with TRBJ1-3; the match to TRBD1 covers 8 bases. This CDR3 has 16 amino acids. J was trimmed by 0 bases and V by 0 bases; bases with no gene match: 2. Looked up from germline, CDR1 is SGDLS and CDR2 is YYNGEE. The CDR3, as DNA: TGTGCCAGCAGCGTAGATGGACAGGGCTCTGGAAACACCATATATTTT. Protein: CASSVDGQGSGNTIYF.

This rearrangement joins TRBV5-4 to TRBJ1-2, with D perhaps matching TRBD1 (6 bases). This CDR3 is 14 amino acids long. Germline CDR1 reads SGHNT; CDR2 reads YYREEE (reference sequence). V lost 6 bases and J lost 7, with 19 bases in between. In DNA, the CDR3 is TGTGCCAGCATCCTTAGGGGGGGAGGAGGTGGCTACACCTTC. Its protein product is CASILRGGGGGYTF.

The chain is built from TRBV7-2 and TRBJ2-3; 8 positions match TRBD2. J gave up 6 bases and V 7 bases, and 15 bases lay outside the gene matches. This CDR3 has 16 amino acids. Germline CDR1 and CDR2: SGHTA and FQGNSA. CDR3 region: CASNVPGREGMDTQYF. The DNA for the CDR3 is TGTGCCAGCAATGTTCCCGGGAGGGAGGGTATGGATACGCAGTATTTT.

The gene calls are TRBV21-1 and TRBJ1-2; the table's D call TRBD1 went unverified against the DNA. TRBV21-1 is noted as a pseudogene. This CDR3 has 16 residues. CDR3 in DNA: TGTGCCAGCAGCAAAGTGAGGAGACAGGGGTCCTATGGCTACACCTTC. Translated, it gives CASSKVRRQGSYGYTF.

This clone was observed a single time. This chain joins TRBV5-6 and TRBJ1-2; D perhaps matches TRBD1 (5 bases). Germline-derived CDR1 and CDR2 are SGHDT and YYEEEE. The CDR3 is made up of 13 amino acids. Trimming cost V 2 bases and J 5 bases, with 10 bases left between them. Here the CDR3 reads CASSLTGLYGYTF. CDR3 nucleotide sequence: TGTGCCAGCAGCTTAACAGGCTTATATGGCTACACCTTC.

The gene calls are TRBV19 and TRBJ1-1, with no clear D. The CDR3 is 14 amino acids. Germline CDR1 LNHDA, CDR2 SQIVND (reference sequence). V shed 5 bases and J shed 0 bases, with 10 bases lying between them. Here the CDR3 DNA reads TGTGCCAGTAGTCTCGTCCTAATGAACACTGAAGCTTTCTTT. It codes for CASSLVLMNTEAFF.

The gene calls are TRBV28 and TRBJ2-5; TRBD2 agrees at 8 bases. V lost 5 bases, J lost 7 bases, and 6 bases stayed unmatched. The CDR3 is made up of 13 amino acids. Germline values: CDR1 MDHEN, CDR2 SYDVKM. The CDR3 DNA reads TGTGCCAGCAGTGCCGGGACTAGTTGGACCCAGTACTTC. It is translated as CASSAGTSWTQYF.

This chain joins TRBV4-1 and TRBJ1-4; D is possibly TRBD1 (6 bases). Trimming stripped 2 bases from V and 3 bases from J, with 13 bases between. The CDR3 is 16 residues long. Germline CDR1 and CDR2: MGHRA and YSYEKL. The CDR3 region is CASSQPVRGSNEKLFF. The CDR3 bases are TGCGCCAGCAGCCAACCCGTCAGGGGATCTAATGAAAAACTGTTTTTT.

In its sample, this clone was seen once. The genes are TRBV6-5 and TRBJ1-6; no firm D call. CDR3 length equals 13 residues. V was trimmed by 2 bases and J by 8 bases, leaving 7 bases between them. Germline-derived CDR1 and CDR2 are MNHEY and SVGAGI. Written as DNA, the CDR3 is TGTGCCAGCAGTTACAGGAGGGATTCACCCCTCCACTTT. The encoded protein is CASSYRRDSPLHF.

This sequence joins TRBV9 and TRBJ2-1, with D tentatively TRBD1 (6 bases). V lost 9 bases, J lost 2 bases, and 15 bases lay in between. Germline V CDR1 and CDR2: SGDLS, YYNGEE. This CDR3 contains 14 residues. In DNA form, the CDR3 reads TGTGCCACCCAGCGACAGGATGCCTACAATGAGCAGTTCTTC. It translates to CATQRQDAYNEQFF.

This clone has at least ten counts. This chain links TRBV5-6 with TRBJ1-6; D not certain. CDR1 is SGHDT, CDR2 YYEEEE, per germline. The CDR3 covers 15 residues. Deletions cut 0 bases from V and 7 bases from J, with 11 bases between. The CDR3 here is CASSLDWADNSPLHF. CDR3 DNA: TGTGCCAGCAGCTTGGATTGGGCTGACAATTCACCCCTCCACTTT. The full variable domain, with the rest looked up from reference TRBV5-6 and TRBJ1-6, is DAGVTQSPTHLIKTRGQQVTLRCSPKSGHDTVSWYQQALGQGPQFIFQYYEEEERQRGNFPDRFSGHQFPNYSSELNVNALLLGDSALYLCASSLDWADNSPLHFGNGTRLTVT.

This clone was seen a few times. The V call is TRBV6-5, the J call TRBJ1-1; 7 bases are shared with TRBD1. Germline V CDR1 and CDR2: MNHEY, SVGAGI. The V segment lost 6 bases and the J segment 0 bases; nucleotides outside the gene matches: 4. There are 14 residues in the CDR3. The CDR3 sequence is CASSGTVLNTEAFF. The CDR3 DNA follows: TGTGCCAGCAGCGGGACAGTCTTGAACACTGAAGCTTTCTTT.

CDR3 nucleotides: TGCGCCAGCAGCTTGGGTGGACAGGGCGAGACGGCCCAGTACTTC. Its protein is CASSLGGQGETAQYF. The chain joins TRBV5-1 to TRBJ2-5; 8 bases agree with TRBD1. The V gene's germline CDR1 is SGHRS and CDR2 YFSETQ. The length of the CDR3 is 15 residues. The trim removed 0 bases at V and 9 bases at J, leaving 10 bases unmatched.

This rearrangement joins TRBV20-1 to TRBJ1-5; D uncertain. Per the germline V gene, CDR1 is DFQATT and CDR2 is SNEGSKA (reference sequence). This CDR3 comprises 11 residues. In DNA form, the CDR3 reads TGCAGCGGAGGGAGCAATCAGCCCCAGCATTTT. This codes for CSGGSNQPQHF.

This rearrangement joins TRBV9 to TRBJ2-2; unclear D gene. Trimming stripped 0 bases from V and 6 bases from J, with 12 bases between. Germline V CDR1 and CDR2: SGDLS, YYNGEE. The CDR3 contains 15 residues. The CDR3 sequence is CASSVDRYPPGELFF. DNA of the CDR3: TGTGCCAGCAGCGTAGATCGGTACCCTCCCGGGGAGCTGTTTTTT.

This clone came up a few times. The chain has TRBV11-1 and TRBJ2-1, with 13 bases aligning to TRBD2. Germline CDR1 SGHAT, CDR2 FQDESV (reference sequence). V lost 5 bases and J lost 6; bases outside the gene matches: 4. The CDR3 totals 15 residues. CDR3 in amino acids: CASSPGLAGVNEQFF. The CDR3 DNA sequence: TGTGCCAGCAGCCCTGGACTAGCGGGGGTCAATGAGCAGTTCTTC.

The chain has TRBV5-1 and TRBJ2-5; 14 bases map to TRBD2. With 4 bases clipped from V and 6 bases from J, the junction kept 5 bases outside the gene matches. CDR1 SGHRS and CDR2 YFSETQ come from the germline V gene. The CDR3 spans 15 residues. CDR3 loop: CASSAGTSGGKTQYF. The CDR3 coding sequence is TGCGCCAGCAGCGCGGGGACTAGCGGGGGAAAGACCCAGTACTTC.

The chain joins TRBV9 to TRBJ1-1, with 9 bases matching TRBD1. Germline lookup yields CDR1 SGDLS and CDR2 YYNGEE. The CDR3 sequence is 14 residues long. Trimming at V came to 3 bases and at J to 5 bases, leaving 5 bases not matched to a gene. As DNA, the CDR3 is TGTGCCAGCAGCGGAGGACAGGGGTCGACTGAAGCTTTCTTT. Translation gives CASSGGQGSTEAFF. Full variable domain (outside the CDR3, taken from reference TRBV9 and TRBJ1-1): DSGVTQTPKHLITATGQRVTLRCSPRSGDLSVYWYQQSLDQGLQFLIQYYNGEERAKGNILERFSAQQFPDLHSELNLSSLELGDSALYFCASSGGQGSTEAFFGQGTRLTVV.

This clone has just one count. The gene calls are TRBV5-4 and TRBJ2-1; a possible D gene is TRBD1 (5 bases). Between the trimmed V and J ends, which lost 3 bases and 7 bases, there was a span of 17 bases. Germline V lookup: CDR1 SGHNT, CDR2 YYREEE (reference sequence). The CDR3 contains 15 residues. CDR3: CASSYERGRANEQFF. In DNA form, the CDR3 reads TGTGCCAGCAGCTACGAAAGAGGCAGGGCGAATGAGCAGTTCTTC.

This clone showed up just a few times. The identical CDR3 is also encoded by other nucleotide sequences in the sample. This chain uses TRBV28 with TRBJ1-1; D may be TRBD1 (5 bases). CDR3 length: 12 amino acids. Trimming left V 6 bases short and J 1 base short, with 6 bases between. Germline V gives CDR1 MDHEN, CDR2 SYDVKM. As DNA, the CDR3 is TGTGCCAGCAGCGGGGGGAACACTGAAGCTTTCTTT. Translation gives CASSGGNTEAFF.

Notes on this clone: Other DNA variants within this sample encode the same CDR3. The chain has TRBV11-2 and TRBJ2-6; D not certain. With 2 bases removed from V and 0 bases from J, the gap between germline ends came to 5 bases. The CDR3 consists of 15 residues. The V gene's germline CDR1 is SGHAT and CDR2 FQNNGV. In DNA form, the CDR3 reads TGTGCCAGCAGCTTACAGGTCTCTGGGGCCAACGTCCTGACTTTC. Amino acids: CASSLQVSGANVLTF.

This sequence joins TRBV6-2 or TRBV6-3 and TRBJ2-7; D possibly corresponds to TRBD1 (5 bases). The CDR3 loop spans 13 amino acids. Germline V gene lookup returns CDR1 MNHEY and CDR2 SVGEGT. Trimming took 2 bases from V and 6 from J, leaving 11 bases between them. Written as DNA, the CDR3 is TGTGCCAGCAGTTACAGGGGATTTCGCGAGCAGTACGTC. Protein: CASSYRGFREQYV.